The rows below give T cell receptor beta chains drawn from one sample of a study of blood T cell repertoires in COVID-19. Libraries were prepared by immunoSEQ multiplex PCR; TCRdb keeps only in-frame clonotypes and omits some of them. The sample has about 300,000 clones, roughly nine tenths seen once. The sample consisted of PBMCs or T cells enriched from blood (not recorded which). Receptors originate from a woman in her fifties or sixties who had been exposed to COVID-19. Each CDR3 is given with its conserved first and last residue. D genes are given only for firm matches. The listing skips clone size in some rows; elsewhere it reads once, few, many or a size class.

D	V	J	size	DNA	CDR3
.	TRBV27	TRBJ1-1	once	TGTGCCAGCAGTCCCTGGTCGTCGACAGGCCTGACTGAAGCTTTCTTT	CASSPWSSTGLTEAFF
TRBD2	TRBV5-4	TRBJ2-1	few	TGTGCCAGCAGGGCGGGACTAGGGGATTTTGAGCAGTTCTTC	CASRAGLGDFEQFF
.	TRBV2	TRBJ2-5	.	TGTGCCAGCACTTTGGGGGGGGGCCCCCAAGAGACCCAGTACTTC	CASTLGGGPQETQYF
.	TRBV5-1	TRBJ2-6	.	TGCGCCAGCAGCCGATGGACAGCCGGCTCTGGGGCCAACGTCCTGACTTTC	CASSRWTAGSGANVLTF
.	TRBV28	TRBJ2-2	.	TGTGCCAGCAGCGCTCCCCCCCTCATGACAGAAAACACCGGGGAGCTGTTTTTT	CASSAPPLMTENTGELFF
TRBD2	TRBV6-5	TRBJ2-5	.	TGTGCCAGCAGTTTTGAGGTAGCGGGGGGTCGGGAGACCCAGTACTTC	CASSFEVAGGRETQYF
.	TRBV5-1	TRBJ1-1	.	TGCGCCAGCAGCTTGGTCGCAGGGGAGGGGTCGAACACTGAAGCTTTCTTT	CASSLVAGEGSNTEAFF
TRBD1	TRBV4-1	TRBJ2-3	.	TGCGCCAGCAGCCAACTATTGACAGGGAGCACAGATACGCAGTATTTT	CASSQLLTGSTDTQYF
TRBD2	TRBV3-1/TRBV3-2	TRBJ2-5	.	TGTGCCAGCAGCCAAGATACCGGGAGGGAGACCCAGTACTTC	CASSQDTGRETQYF
.	TRBV7-9	TRBJ1-4	.	TGTGCCAGCAGCTTCGGGTCGGTTAATGAAAAACTGTTTTTT	CASSFGSVNEKLFF